One sample yielded the 21 T cell receptor beta chains listed below, sequenced in a study of regulatory T cells in long-lasting Graves disease. As to time point: persistent/refractory GD, antithyroid drugs over 5 years with positive TRAb. Construction of the TCR library relied on RNA isolated from PBMCs. The authors built TCR beta libraries using iRepertoire HTBI primers and Arm-PCR of CDR3 regions. TCRdb reprocessed the multiplex PCR reads with MiXCR, giving one entry per CDR3 protein. The sample lists a few hundred thousand distinct CDR3 sequences, approximately 25% occurring once. The material sequenced was peripheral blood mononuclear cells (PBMCs), taken when the disease was refractory, from a patient treated with antithyroid drugs. These TCRs come from a woman between 40 and 50 years old with Graves disease.

This chain uses TRBV29-1 with TRBJ1-1; D possibly corresponds to TRBD1 (5 bases). CDR1 and CDR2 (germline): SQVTM, ANQGSEA. The germline V and J ends were trimmed by 6 bases and 1 base, with 12 bases remaining between them. The CDR3 has 13 amino acids. CDR3 coding DNA: TGCAGCGTCCATCAGGGCTCGAACACTGAAGCTTTCTTT. It codes for CSVHQGSNTEAFF.

This clonotype was observed at least ten times. The V gene is TRBV3-1, the J gene TRBJ2-5, with D perhaps matching TRBD2 (5 bases). The CDR3 is 14 residues long. V was trimmed by 0 bases and J by 4 bases, leaving 9 bases between them. Germline V CDR1 and CDR2: LGHDT, YNNKEL (reference sequence). The CDR3 loop is CASSQEGAIETQYF. CDR3 nucleotides: TGTGCCAGCAGCCAAGAGGGAGCGATAGAGACCCAGTACTTC.

At least ten counts were recorded for this clonotype. The CDR3 reads CASRKGNQPQHF. The CDR3, as DNA: TGTGCCAGCAGGAAAGGGAATCAGCCCCAGCATTTT. The V and J genes are TRBV2 and TRBJ1-5; D is unresolved. This CDR3 has 12 amino acids. Per germline, CDR1 SNHLY and CDR2 FYNNEI. With 6 bases removed from V and 4 bases from J, the gap between germline ends came to 7 bases.

The V and J genes are TRBV28 and TRBJ2-1; D may be TRBD1 (6 bases). Trimming shortened V by 4 bases and J by 8 bases, and 18 bases separated the two germline ends. Germline values: CDR1 MDHEN, CDR2 SYDVKM. CDR3 length: 15 residues. The CDR3 loop is CASSYWGPDSDEQFF. CDR3 nucleotides: TGTGCCAGCAGTTACTGGGGGCCCGATAGCGATGAGCAGTTCTTC.

V and J are TRBV30 and TRBJ2-1; 7 positions match TRBD2. CDR1 GTSNPN and CDR2 SVGIG come from the germline V gene (reference sequence). With 4 bases clipped from V and 2 bases from J, the junction kept 2 bases outside the gene matches. This CDR3 contains 13 residues. This chain's CDR3 is CAWTSGPYNEQFF. CDR3 DNA sequence: TGTGCCTGGACTAGCGGCCCCTACAATGAGCAGTTCTTC.

This clonotype was counted at least ten times. CDR3 bases: TGTGCCAGCAGCATGGGACTAGTTGTCAATGAGCAGTTCTTC. Translating it yields CASSMGLVVNEQFF. The chain is built from TRBV28 and TRBJ2-1, with 8 bases lining up with TRBD2. CDR1 is MDHEN, CDR2 SYDVKM, per germline. This CDR3 comprises 14 residues. Trimming took 6 bases from V and 6 from J; bases not matched to a gene: 7.

The chain is built from TRBV2 and TRBJ2-4; 7 bases align to TRBD2. V dropped 5 bases and J dropped 1; count of bases not matched to a gene: 5. The CDR3 runs 15 residues. Germline V lookup: CDR1 SNHLY, CDR2 FYNNEI. Here the CDR3 DNA reads TGTGCCAGCAGTTCCCTAGCGGAGGCCAAAAACATTCAGTACTTC. This sequence encodes CASSSLAEAKNIQYF.

This clonotype appeared many times. The chain has TRBV6-1 and TRBJ2-5, with 10 bases matching TRBD1. V dropped 10 bases and J dropped 4; count of bases not matched to a gene: 18. Germline values: CDR1 MNHNS, CDR2 SASEGT. The CDR3 loop spans 17 amino acids. The chain's CDR3 is CATKQVSRQGARETQYF. In DNA, the CDR3 is TGTGCCACCAAGCAGGTCTCTAGACAGGGGGCGCGAGAGACCCAGTACTTC.

The chain carries TRBV5-1 and TRBJ2-7, with D possibly matching TRBD1 (5 bases). The CDR3 is 14 residues long. CDR1 is SGHRS, CDR2 YFSETQ, per germline. Trimming stripped 0 bases from V and 4 bases from J, with 11 bases between. The DNA of the CDR3 is TGCGCCAGCAGCTTGGCCCCAGGGCGGTACGAGCAGTACTTC. It specifies CASSLAPGRYEQYF.

The gene calls are TRBV27 and TRBJ2-7, with unresolved D. This CDR3 is built from 12 residues. Germline CDR1 MNHEY, CDR2 SMNVEV (reference sequence). Trimming removed 4 bases from V and 5 bases from J, with 9 bases in between. The DNA of the CDR3 is TGTGCCAGCAGTTGGCGATTAAACGAGCAGTACTTC. The encoded protein is CASSWRLNEQYF.

This clonotype occurred many times. The chain has TRBV28 and TRBJ1-1; D not resolved. The V end lost 2 bases, the J end lost 0 bases, and 13 bases lay between the germline ends. The CDR3 is made up of 16 amino acids. Germline V gene lookup returns CDR1 MDHEN and CDR2 SYDVKM. CDR3 nucleotide sequence: TGTGCCAGCAGTTTAGCCCCGCGACTGATGAACACTGAAGCTTTCTTT. This sequence encodes CASSLAPRLMNTEAFF.

There are a few counts of this clonotype. The chain employs TRBV9 and TRBJ1-1; D is uncertain. From germline, CDR1 is SGDLS and CDR2 YYNGEE. Trimming took 0 bases from V and 4 from J, leaving 7 bases between them. The CDR3 contains 13 residues. The CDR3 DNA is TGTGCCAGCAGCGTAGGCAGAGCCACTGAAGCTTTCTTT. Its translation is CASSVGRATEAFF.

This clonotype is medium-sized (0.01 to 0.1%) by share. The J gene is TRBJ2-4, the V gene TRBV2; 11 bases are shared with TRBD1. The CDR3 covers 15 residues. CDR1 is SNHLY, CDR2 FYNNEI, per germline. V shed 7 bases, J shed 5 bases, and the junction held 7 bases outside the gene matches. The CDR3 region is CASTHPGQGENIQYF. CDR3 nucleotide sequence: TGTGCCAGCACCCACCCGGGACAGGGGGAAAACATTCAGTACTTC.

This clonotype was recorded at least ten times. J is TRBJ1-2 and V is TRBV2; 8 nucleotides align to TRBD1. The CDR3 spans 13 residues. CDR1 SNHLY and CDR2 FYNNEI come from the germline V gene. After removal of 8 bases from V and 4 bases from J, the junction contained 6 bases not matched to a gene. CDR3 sequence (DNA): TGTGCCAGCCAAACAGGGGGTAGCTATGGCTACACCTTC. It codes for CASQTGGSYGYTF.

This clonotype was counted many times. This rearrangement joins TRBV28 to TRBJ1-4, with 8 bases matching TRBD1. Trimming took 5 bases from V and 7 from J; bases not matched to a gene: 9. CDR3 length: 15 residues. Germline V lookup: CDR1 MDHEN, CDR2 SYDVKM. This chain's CDR3 is CASSTIGQGSEKLFF. The CDR3, as DNA: TGTGCCAGCAGTACAATTGGACAGGGAAGTGAAAAACTGTTTTTT. The whole variable domain, remainder taken from reference TRBV28 and TRBJ1-4, is DVKVTQSSRYLVKRTGEKVFLECVQDMDHENMFWYRQDPGLGLRLIYFSYDVKMKEKGDIPEGYSVSREKKERFSLILESASTNQTSMYLCASSTIGQGSEKLFFGSGTQLSVL.

The sample holds many counts of this clonotype. The CDR3 nucleotides are TGTGCCAGCACCTCAAAGGGGGTCTCTGGAAACACCATATATTTT. Amino acid sequence: CASTSKGVSGNTIYF. This chain connects TRBV12-3 or TRBV12-4 to TRBJ1-3; D might be TRBD1 (6 bases). CDR3 length equals 15 residues. Trimming took off 7 bases at V and 0 bases at J, with 13 bases between the two ends.

This clonotype has a count of ten or more. DNA for the CDR3: TGTGCCAGCAGCCAAGACAACTCTGGGGCCAACGTCCTGACTTTC. Its protein is CASSQDNSGANVLTF. The gene calls are TRBV4-2 and TRBJ2-6; D uncertain. The CDR3 covers 15 residues. V was clipped by 0 bases and J by 0 bases, with 3 bases between them. CDR1 is LGHNA, CDR2 YNFKEQ, per germline.

This chain joins TRBV19 and TRBJ1-1; D not certain. The V gene's germline CDR1 is LNHDA and CDR2 SQIVND (reference sequence). The CDR3 length is 15 residues. The ends were cut back, 2 bases at V and 0 bases at J, with 10 bases in the middle. The CDR3 region is CASSISSRLNTEAFF. The CDR3, as DNA: TGTGCCAGTAGTATATCTTCCAGGTTGAACACTGAAGCTTTCTTT.

This clonotype was seen ten or more times. The chain combines TRBV27 with TRBJ1-2; 10 positions agree with TRBD1. In germline, CDR1 is MNHEY, CDR2 SMNVEV (reference sequence). Trimming cost V 6 bases and J 7 bases; bases outside gene matches: 8. This CDR3 spans 14 amino acids. As DNA, the CDR3 is TGTGCCAGCAGCCGGGACAGGGGATGGGGTGGCTACACCTTC. As protein: CASSRDRGWGGYTF.

This chain links TRBV20-1 with TRBJ1-4; no definite D call. The CDR3 spans 11 residues. Trimming removed 3 bases from V and 8 bases from J, with 7 bases in between. Germline V gene sequence: CDR1 DFQATT, CDR2 SNEGSKA (reference sequence). The CDR3 reads CSARPLEKLFF. DNA of the CDR3: TGCAGTGCTAGGCCTCTAGAAAAACTGTTTTTT.

The rearrangement joins TRBV20-1 to TRBJ2-7; 10 bases agree with TRBD2. V lost 2 bases and J lost 6; bases outside the gene matches: 1. The CDR3 extends over 12 amino acids. Germline assignment: CDR1 DFQATT and CDR2 SNEGSKA (reference sequence). The DNA of the CDR3 is TGCAGTGCTAGACTAGCGGGAGCCGAGCAGTACTTC. This gives the protein CSARLAGAEQYF.